This TCR beta chain was captured in a study of T cell responses to AZD1222 COVID-19 vaccine. Study in general: Pooled together were second doses at about 4 or about 12 weeks. General observations from the study: Breadth and depth of Spike-specific TCRs rose after two AZD1222 doses.

Assay: immunoSEQ multiplex PCR; the TCRdb copy retains only in-frame clones and omits some. The profile shows 90,000 to 100,000 clones, around nine tenths of them singletons. In its sample, this clone was seen once. What it binds is not known. V was cut by 3 bases and J by 8 bases, with 18 bases left in between. The CDR3 has 15 residues. Per the germline V gene, CDR1 is KGHSH and CDR2 is LQKENI. Sequencing used peripheral blood, obtained on day 0 of AZD1222 vaccination. V is TRBV18 and J is TRBJ2-3, with D possibly being TRBD2 (7 bases). This receptor was taken from an adult in good health. The CDR3 DNA reads TGTGCCAGCTCACCGCCGAGGGGGGGCCGGGGTACGCAGTATTTT. Translating gives CASSPPRGGRGTQYF.